These 4 T cell receptor beta chains were sequenced from one sample in a study of siplizumab effects on memory and regulatory T cells. Generated by immunoSEQ multiplex PCR, the TCRdb table keeps only in-frame clones and is missing some. Among about 98,000 clones, around 90% were seen once, and the ten largest hold about 1.1%. Sample: CD4+ T cells sorted from blood. All receptors come from a human donor in good health.

The V call is TRBV11-3, the J call TRBJ2-3, with D unresolved. Germline V lookup: CDR1 SGHNT, CDR2 YENEEA. The length of the CDR3 is 15 residues. Trimming left V 5 bases short and J 0 bases short, with 12 bases between. For the CDR3, the DNA is TGTGCCAGCAGCGACGGCAGAACTAGCACAGATACGCAGTATTTT. The encoded protein is CASSDGRTSTDTQYF.

The chain couples TRBV19 to TRBJ1-1; a possible D gene is TRBD1 (5 bases). Germline CDR1 LNHDA, CDR2 SQIVND (reference sequence). V lost 3 bases, J lost 8 bases, and 16 bases lay in between. This CDR3 has 14 amino acids. As DNA, the CDR3 is TGTGCCAGTAGTATTGCCGACAGCCGGTGGGAAGCTTTCTTT. Its protein is CASSIADSRWEAFF.

The rearrangement uses TRBV5-6 and TRBJ1-2, with 9 nucleotides matching TRBD1. This CDR3 is built from 16 residues. CDR1 is SGHDT, CDR2 YYEEEE, per germline. The J segment lost 1 base and the V segment lost 1 base, leaving 5 bases of the junction unmatched. DNA for the CDR3: TGTGCCAGCAGCTTGTATGGGACAGGGATTAACTATGGCTACACCTTC. Amino acid sequence: CASSLYGTGINYGYTF.

The chain carries TRBV29-1 and TRBJ2-1; D might be TRBD1 (5 bases). Trimming took 6 bases from V and 4 from J, leaving 16 bases between them. CDR3 length equals 14 residues. Germline CDR1 and CDR2: SQVTM and ANQGSEA. The CDR3 protein is CSVELGLEYNEQFF. CDR3 DNA: TGCAGCGTAGAACTGGGGCTAGAGTACAATGAGCAGTTCTTC.